The 21 T cell receptor beta chains given below trace back to one sample, sequenced in a study of beta chain features in type 1 diabetes. Study conclusions and caveats: There was a moderate but significant shortening of TCRB CDR3s in all four CD4+ subsets of Type 1 diabetes patients.

Expressed TCRB transcripts got sequenced, as all isolated RNA was reverse transcribed. Data came from immunoSEQ multiplex PCR; TCRdb stores just in-frame clones and leaves some out. The sample holds a few hundred thousand clones, approximately 14% seen once. No antigen is known for these receptors. The sample comprised naive CD4+ T cells from blood. These receptor sequences come from a man aged 30 to 39 with type 1 diabetes.

The V and J genes are TRBV4-1 and TRBJ1-5, with D possibly being TRBD1 (5 bases). In germline, CDR1 is MGHRA, CDR2 YSYEKL. The CDR3 length is 16 residues. The V end was cut by 0 bases, the J end by 5 bases, with 14 bases between. As DNA, the CDR3 is TGCGCCAGCAGCCAAGATCCCGGTGGGGGGTATCAGCCCCAGCATTTT. Its translation is CASSQDPGGGYQPQHF.

The chain carries TRBV19 and TRBJ1-2; D might be TRBD1 (6 bases). CDR3 length equals 13 residues. The V and J ends lost 4 bases and 7 bases respectively, with 13 bases between them. The V gene's germline CDR1 is LNHDA and CDR2 SQIVND (reference sequence). CDR3 DNA sequence: TGTGCCAGTAGTACCATCGGCAGGGGTGGCTACACCTTC. Its translation is CASSTIGRGGYTF.

J is TRBJ2-1 and V is TRBV11-2; a weak D match, TRBD2 (5 bases). The CDR3 runs to 15 residues. Germline values: CDR1 SGHAT, CDR2 FQNNGV. Between the trimmed V and J ends, which lost 5 bases and 6 bases, there was a span of 17 bases. The CDR3 sequence: CASSPDSGLGNEQFF. The CDR3 DNA sequence: TGTGCCAGCAGCCCAGACTCTGGACTTGGCAATGAGCAGTTCTTC.

There are a few counts of this clone. The chain links TRBV5-6 to TRBJ1-2; possible D gene TRBD1, 6 bases. The V end lost 1 base, the J end lost 8 bases, and 21 bases lay between the germline ends. Germline lookup yields CDR1 SGHDT and CDR2 YYEEEE. This CDR3 spans 16 amino acids. The CDR3 reads CASSLLDSLLSGGYTF. CDR3 DNA: TGTGCCAGCAGCTTGCTGGACAGTTTATTATCGGGCGGCTACACCTTC.

The chain links TRBV28 to TRBJ1-1, with 7 nucleotides matching TRBD1. The CDR3 contains 15 residues. Per germline, CDR1 MDHEN and CDR2 SYDVKM. The junction had 7 bases not matched to a gene; V was cut back by 6 bases and J by 0 bases. The CDR3: CASSAPGQMNTEAFF. As DNA, the CDR3 is TGTGCCAGCAGCGCGCCGGGACAGATGAACACTGAAGCTTTCTTT.

The rearrangement uses TRBV5-1 and TRBJ2-3, with a tentative D call TRBD2 (5 bases). The germline V and J ends were trimmed by 4 bases and 4 bases, with 16 bases remaining between them. CDR3 length: 15 residues. The germline gives CDR1 SGHRS, CDR2 YFSETQ. CDR3 bases: TGCGCCAGCAGCATGGGTCCCGGGGTGGCAGATACGCAGTATTTT. This codes for CASSMGPGVADTQYF.

The table lists this clone with a few counts. The V and J genes are TRBV15 and TRBJ2-7, with TRBD1 as a possible D gene (5 bases). The V end lost 2 bases, the J end lost 7 bases, and 18 bases lay between the germline ends. The CDR3 runs to 15 residues. Germline V gives CDR1 LNHNV, CDR2 YYDKDF (reference sequence). CDR3 coding DNA: TGTGCCACCAGCAGACCGGGCCAGGGTGGGTGGGAGCAGTACTTC. Protein sequence: CATSRPGQGGWEQYF.

On this clone: This sample also contains other DNA sequences that code for the same CDR3. This chain uses TRBV5-1 with TRBJ1-2; 9 positions agree with TRBD1. This CDR3 region has 14 residues. Per the germline V gene, CDR1 is SGHRS and CDR2 is YFSETQ. V shed 3 bases and J 4 bases; nucleotides not matched to a gene: 4. The CDR3 sequence is CASSSGQGGYGYTF. The CDR3 DNA sequence: TGCGCCAGCAGCTCGGGACAGGGCGGCTATGGCTACACCTTC. The variable domain in full, with the rest retrieved from reference TRBV5-1 and TRBJ1-2, is KAGVTQTPRYLIKTRGQQVTLSCSPISGHRSVSWYQQTPGQGLQFLFEYFSETQRNKGNFPGRFSGRQFSNSRSEMNVSTLELGDSALYLCASSSGQGGYGYTFGSGTRLTVV.

In this sample, this clone turned up a few times. The V gene is TRBV13, the J gene TRBJ2-5, with 9 bases identical to TRBD2. The CDR3 totals 17 residues. V trimming: 2 bases; J trimming: 4 bases; junction bases outside the gene matches: 11. The germline gives CDR1 PRHDT, CDR2 FYEKMQ (reference sequence). CDR3 DNA sequence: TGTGCCAGCAGCTTAAACTATGCGGGAGGGTCGGGAGAGACCCAGTACTTC. As protein: CASSLNYAGGSGETQYF.

The V gene is TRBV6-1, the J gene TRBJ2-5, with 8 bases lining up with TRBD1. Germline lookup yields CDR1 MNHNS and CDR2 SASEGT. Trimming removed 2 bases from V and 5 bases from J; junction bases left unmatched: 10. The CDR3 is 16 amino acids. The CDR3 protein is CASSESKGQGWETQYF. Written as DNA, the CDR3 is TGTGCCAGCAGTGAAAGTAAAGGACAGGGATGGGAGACCCAGTACTTC.

V is TRBV2 and J is TRBJ1-2; no firm D call. In germline, CDR1 is SNHLY, CDR2 FYNNEI. CDR3 length equals 11 residues. The V end lost 10 bases, the J end lost 4 bases, and 10 bases lay between the germline ends. The CDR3 sequence: CATGEAYGYTF. DNA of the CDR3: TGTGCCACCGGGGAGGCCTATGGCTACACCTTC.

This clone has more than one count but fewer than ten. J is TRBJ2-1 and V is TRBV5-1; D is possibly TRBD2 (6 bases). V lost 7 bases and J lost 9, with 17 bases in between. In germline, CDR1 is SGHRS, CDR2 YFSETQ. The CDR3 is 13 residues long. The CDR3 region is CASRGTAPSEQFF. CDR3 in DNA: TGCGCCAGCCGAGGGACTGCCCCTAGTGAGCAGTTCTTC. Using reference TRBV5-1 and TRBJ2-1 for the parts outside the CDR3, the full variable domain is KAGVTQTPRYLIKTRGQQVTLSCSPISGHRSVSWYQQTPGQGLQFLFEYFSETQRNKGNFPGRFSGRQFSNSRSEMNVSTLELGDSALYLCASRGTAPSEQFFGPGTRLTVL.

This clone came up a few times. The genes are TRBV7-2 and TRBJ2-5; D not resolved. Germline lookup yields CDR1 SGHTA and CDR2 FQGNSA. This CDR3 has 13 residues. V shed 3 bases and J shed 2 bases, with 7 bases lying between them. The CDR3 nucleotides read TGTGCCAGCAGCTTTGTACAGCAAGAGACCCAGTACTTC. This sequence encodes CASSFVQQETQYF.

The chain is built from TRBV19 and TRBJ2-5; possible D gene TRBD2, 5 bases. Germline lookup yields CDR1 LNHDA and CDR2 SQIVND (reference sequence). The CDR3 loop spans 14 amino acids. With 0 bases removed from V and 5 bases from J, the gap between germline ends came to 10 bases. The DNA of the CDR3 is TGTGCCAGTAGTATAGAGAGAGGGATCGAGACCCAGTACTTC. Its protein is CASSIERGIETQYF.

In its sample, this clone was seen a few times. This chain uses TRBV13 with TRBJ1-5; D is unclear. The CDR3 is 13 residues long. V shed 3 bases and J shed 6 bases, with 9 bases lying between them. The V gene's germline CDR1 is PRHDT and CDR2 FYEKMQ (reference sequence). As DNA, the CDR3 is TGTGCCAGCAGCTTCAATCGCGGTCAGCCCCAGCATTTT. Its translation is CASSFNRGQPQHF. Based on the CDR3 plus reference TRBV13 and TRBJ1-5, the full variable domain is AAGVIQSPRHLIKEKRETATLKCYPIPRHDTVYWYQQGPGQDPQFLISFYEKMQSDKGSIPDRFSAQQFSDYHSELNMSSLELGDSALYFCASSFNRGQPQHFGDGTRLSIL.

CDR3 DNA sequence: TGCGCCAGCAGGCAGGGGGCCAATAATGAAAAACTGTTTTTT. Its translation: CASRQGANNEKLFF. This chain connects TRBV5-1 to TRBJ1-4; 8 positions agree with TRBD1. The CDR3 has 14 amino acids. Germline V gene lookup returns CDR1 SGHRS and CDR2 YFSETQ. The junction had 4 bases not matched to a gene; V was cut back by 5 bases and J by 4 bases.

The chain links TRBV27 to TRBJ2-3, with 7 bases fitting TRBD1. Germline CDR1 reads MNHEY; CDR2 reads SMNVEV (reference sequence). The CDR3 totals 14 residues. The trim removed 6 bases at V and 3 bases at J, leaving 6 bases unmatched. The CDR3 loop reads CASSSTGRTDTQYF. The CDR3 DNA sequence: TGTGCCAGCAGCTCGACAGGGCGGACAGATACGCAGTATTTT.

This chain connects TRBV28 to TRBJ1-5; TRBD1 is a possible D gene (6 bases). Deletions cut 5 bases from V and 2 bases from J, with 13 bases between. CDR1 and CDR2 from the germline V gene are MDHEN and SYDVKM. The CDR3 runs 15 residues. The CDR3, as DNA: TGTGCCAGCAGTACCCCAGGGGCCGGCAATCAGCCCCAGCATTTT. Encoded protein: CASSTPGAGNQPQHF. The entire variable domain, with the rest obtained from reference TRBV28 and TRBJ1-5, is as follows: DVKVTQSSRYLVKRTGEKVFLECVQDMDHENMFWYRQDPGLGLRLIYFSYDVKMKEKGDIPEGYSVSREKKERFSLILESASTNQTSMYLCASSTPGAGNQPQHFGDGTRLSIL.

The V call is TRBV5-1, the J call TRBJ1-1; D unclear. The CDR3 consists of 15 residues. The germline gives CDR1 SGHRS, CDR2 YFSETQ. Trimming removed 0 bases at V and 4 bases at J, with 13 bases between. CDR3 region: CASSLASHSGTEAFF. The CDR3 coding sequence is TGCGCCAGCAGCTTGGCCTCCCATTCGGGCACTGAAGCTTTCTTT.

This clone has more than one count but fewer than ten. The chain employs TRBV4-1 and TRBJ2-5; 8 positions agree with TRBD1. Germline assignment: CDR1 MGHRA and CDR2 YSYEKL. This CDR3 has 16 residues. The V gene end was trimmed by 4 bases and the J gene end by 2 bases; junction bases not matched to a gene: 9. CDR3 nucleotide sequence: TGCGCCAGCAGCCGAACGACAGGGGACTTACAAGAGACCCAGTACTTC. This sequence encodes CASSRTTGDLQETQYF.

The rearrangement links TRBV29-1 to TRBJ2-2, with 9 bases aligning to TRBD2. J gave up 6 bases and V 4 bases, and 6 bases lay outside the gene matches. The CDR3 loop spans 14 amino acids. Germline assignment: CDR1 SQVTM and CDR2 ANQGSEA. The CDR3 loop reads CSVVAGVTSGELFF. The CDR3 DNA is TGCAGCGTTGTAGCGGGAGTGACCTCCGGGGAGCTGTTTTTT.